One sample yielded the 2 T cell receptor beta chains listed below, sequenced in a study of OX40 agonist ivuxolimab in advanced cancers. Here immunoSEQ multiplex PCR was the method, and the copy in TCRdb shows in-frame clones only, minus some. The sample has 45,000 to 60,000 clones; 80% to 90% are singletons. This specimen consisted of CD4+ or CD8+ T cells sorted from blood, obtained in a trial of the OX40 agonist ivuxolimab. Every receptor here comes from an adult with an advanced solid tumor such as melanoma, head and neck, liver or kidney cancer.

The V gene is TRBV10-3, the J gene TRBJ2-7, with D perhaps TRBD2 (6 bases). Trimming cost V 4 bases and J 3 bases, with 19 bases left between them. This CDR3 region has 16 residues. CDR1 is ENHRY, CDR2 SYGVKD, per germline. The CDR3, as DNA: TGTGCCATCAGTGCGCCCGGGGGAGCGGAGGGCTACGAGCAGTACTTC. Translated, it gives CAISAPGGAEGYEQYF.

The count of this clone is one. The rearrangement joins TRBV5-5 to TRBJ2-7; perhaps TRBD2 as D (5 bases). The CDR3 totals 14 residues. V lost 4 bases and J lost 4, with 15 bases in between. Germline V lookup: CDR1 SGHKS, CDR2 YYEKEE (reference sequence). Written as DNA, the CDR3 is TGTGCCAGCAGCCCGGAGGCGGGCTGGTACGAGCAGTACTTC. Translated, it gives CASSPEAGWYEQYF.